These 18 T cell receptor beta chains came from one sample sequenced in a study of regulatory T cells in long-lasting Graves disease. Specified time point: persistent/refractory GD, antithyroid drugs over 5 years with positive TRAb. PBMC RNA served as the TCR library source. Building the TCR beta libraries relied on iRepertoire HTBI primers, and CDR3 regions underwent Arm-PCR. TCRdb passed the multiplex PCR reads through MiXCR, listing each CDR3 protein once. The repertoire holds about 430,000 distinct CDR3 sequences, with approximately 22% as singletons. Sequencing used peripheral blood mononuclear cells (PBMCs), obtained when the disease was refractory, from a patient treated with antithyroid drugs. These TCRs come from a female donor with Graves disease.

This clonotype was observed a handful of times. The chain joins TRBV6-5 to TRBJ1-2; TRBD1 matches at 8 bases. Per the germline V gene, CDR1 is MNHEY and CDR2 is SVGAGI. CDR3 size: 17 residues. Losses at the gene ends were 0 bases for V and 3 bases for J; bases not matched to a gene: 9. The CDR3 DNA is TGTGCCAGCAGTTACTCGCCGACAGGACAGGGCTACTATGGCTACACCTTC. Encoded protein: CASSYSPTGQGYYGYTF.

The chain combines TRBV28 with TRBJ2-3, with no clear D. CDR3 length: 17 residues. Per germline, CDR1 MDHEN and CDR2 SYDVKM. V shed 5 bases and J shed 5 bases, with 23 bases lying between them. CDR3 sequence: CASSPPKGSQGEDTQYF. CDR3 coding DNA: TGTGCCAGCAGTCCCCCCAAGGGCAGTCAAGGTGAAGATACGCAGTATTTT.

In this sample, this clonotype turned up a few times. The chain joins TRBV12-5 to TRBJ2-2, with D unresolved. Germline V lookup: CDR1 LGHNT, CDR2 FRNRAP. The CDR3 totals 12 residues. Trimming cost V 5 bases and J 13 bases, with 14 bases left between them. In DNA, the CDR3 is TGTGCTAGTGGTATCATGGACGGGCGGCTGTTTTTT. Protein product: CASGIMDGRLFF.

The rearrangement links TRBV3-1 to TRBJ2-5, with 11 bases identical to TRBD2. Looked up from germline, CDR1 is LGHDT and CDR2 is YNNKEL (reference sequence). The CDR3 runs 17 residues. After removal of 2 bases from V and 4 bases from J, the junction contained 9 bases not matched to a gene. The CDR3 coding sequence is TGTGCCAGCAGCCAACCACTAGCGGGAGTGGAGGGAGAGACCCAGTACTTC. Amino acids: CASSQPLAGVEGETQYF.

This clonotype was counted between two and nine times. V and J are TRBV7-8 and TRBJ1-5; 9 bases line up with TRBD1. CDR3 length equals 15 residues. The germline CDR1 and CDR2 sequences are SGHVS and FQNEAQ. After removal of 2 bases from V and 5 bases from J, the junction contained 4 bases not matched to a gene. CDR3 sequence: CASSLTTGGHQPQHF. CDR3 sequence (DNA): TGTGCCAGCAGCTTAACAACAGGGGGCCATCAGCCCCAGCATTTT.

This chain uses TRBV29-1 with TRBJ1-2, with D tentatively TRBD1 (6 bases). The CDR3 is 11 amino acids. Germline V gene lookup returns CDR1 SQVTM and CDR2 ANQGSEA. V was clipped by 5 bases and J by 13 bases, with 17 bases between them. CDR3 nucleotides: TGCAGCGTTCGGACAGAGATGGATTTCACCTTC. Translating gives CSVRTEMDFTF.

This clonotype was found a few times. CDR3 loop: CASSLAKNTGELFF. CDR3 nucleotide sequence: TGTGCCAGCAGCTTGGCCAAGAACACCGGGGAGCTGTTTTTT. V usage is TRBV7-3 and J usage is TRBJ2-2; no firm D call. V lost 3 bases and J lost 1, with 6 bases in between. This CDR3 spans 14 amino acids. Germline values: CDR1 SGHTA, CDR2 FQGTGA.

The chain has TRBV14 and TRBJ2-7; unclear D gene. Germline CDR1 SGHDN, CDR2 FVKESK. This CDR3 is 13 amino acids long. V was pared by 1 base and J by 9 bases, with 13 bases between. The CDR3 bases are TGTGCCAGCAGCCAAGTTGCAGCCGACGGGCAGTACTTC. Residues: CASSQVAADGQYF.

This clonotype was recorded a few times. The rearrangement joins TRBV6-5 to TRBJ2-2; perhaps D is TRBD1 or TRBD2 (5 bases each). With 2 bases removed from V and 4 bases from J, the gap between germline ends came to 14 bases. CDR1 is MNHEY, CDR2 SVGAGI, per germline. CDR3 length: 16 amino acids. CDR3 loop: CASSYRGSRGTGELFF. In DNA, the CDR3 is TGTGCCAGCAGTTACCGGGGCAGTCGAGGCACCGGGGAGCTGTTTTTT.

The V gene is TRBV7-9, the J gene TRBJ2-1; 10 bases align to TRBD2. Germline CDR1 SEHNR, CDR2 FQNEAQ (reference sequence). CDR3 length: 17 residues. J was trimmed by 6 bases and V by 5 bases; bases with no gene match: 13. In DNA, the CDR3 is TGTGCCAGCAGCCTCCAAGGAACGGGACTAGCGACCAATGAGCAGTTCTTC. Encoded protein: CASSLQGTGLATNEQFF.

This clonotype has at least ten counts. V usage is TRBV7-2 and J usage is TRBJ1-1, with D perhaps matching TRBD1 (6 bases). Germline V gene data show CDR1 as SGHTA and CDR2 as FQGNSA. Between the trimmed V and J ends, which lost 1 base and 6 bases, there was a span of 12 bases. The CDR3 runs to 14 residues. The CDR3 reads CASSLVGGSAEAFF. CDR3 coding DNA: TGTGCCAGCAGCTTAGTAGGGGGATCGGCTGAAGCTTTCTTT.

The chain employs TRBV11-1 and TRBJ2-7, with 13 bases that match TRBD2. This CDR3 region has 18 residues. Germline-derived CDR1 and CDR2 are SGHAT and FQDESV (reference sequence). The V segment lost 5 bases and the J segment 4 bases; nucleotides outside the gene matches: 14. CDR3 protein: CASSLGTSGMEVGYEQYF. The CDR3 region has the DNA TGTGCCAGCAGCCTCGGGACTAGCGGGATGGAGGTCGGGTACGAGCAGTACTTC. The whole variable domain, remainder taken from reference TRBV11-1 and TRBJ2-7, is EAEVAQSPRYKITEKSQAVAFWCDPISGHATLYWYRQILGQGPELLVQFQDESVVDDSQLPKDRFSAERLKGVDSTLKIQPAELGDSAMYLCASSLGTSGMEVGYEQYFGPGTRLTVT.

This clonotype was picked up many times. The CDR3 sequence is CASSVATGQETQYF. The CDR3 DNA follows: TGTGCCAGCAGTGTTGCGACAGGGCAAGAGACCCAGTACTTC. The chain carries TRBV2 and TRBJ2-5; TRBD1 matches 7 bases. The V segment lost 4 bases and the J segment 2 bases; nucleotides outside the gene matches: 4. This CDR3 has 14 residues. The V gene's germline CDR1 is SNHLY and CDR2 FYNNEI.

In this sample, this clonotype turned up a few times. The chain couples TRBV2 to TRBJ2-3; D is uncertain. V lost 5 bases to trimming and J lost 6 bases, with 9 bases between them. The CDR3 covers 12 residues. In germline, CDR1 is SNHLY, CDR2 FYNNEI. CDR3 protein: CASSQPPDTQYF. The DNA for the CDR3 is TGTGCCAGCAGTCAACCGCCGGATACGCAGTATTTT.

Many counts were recorded for this clonotype. The V gene is TRBV11-2, the J gene TRBJ1-1; a weak D match, TRBD1 (5 bases). CDR1 is SGHAT, CDR2 FQNNGV, per germline. Deletions cut 0 bases from V and 1 base from J, with 15 bases between. The CDR3 loop spans 17 amino acids. The CDR3 loop is CASSLEGGYFGNTEAFF. CDR3 bases: TGTGCCAGCAGCTTAGAGGGGGGGTATTTTGGGAACACTGAAGCTTTCTTT.

This clonotype showed up many times. V gene TRBV28 combines with J gene TRBJ1-1; no definite D call. Trimming removed 3 bases at V and 5 bases at J, with 4 bases between. The germline V gene has CDR1 MDHEN and CDR2 SYDVKM. The CDR3 spans 11 residues. CDR3 sequence reads: CASSFRTEAFF. CDR3 in DNA: TGTGCCAGCAGTTTCAGGACTGAAGCTTTCTTT.

V and J are TRBV19 and TRBJ1-2, with D unclear. This CDR3 spans 17 amino acids. Trimming took 3 bases from V and 4 from J, leaving 21 bases between them. The V gene's germline CDR1 is LNHDA and CDR2 SQIVND (reference sequence). The CDR3 sequence is CASSISVSMDGSYGYTF. The CDR3 nucleotides read TGTGCCAGTAGTATTTCCGTGTCGATGGATGGGAGCTATGGCTACACCTTC.

There are a few counts of this clonotype. The chain carries TRBV20-1 and TRBJ2-7, with 7 bases fitting TRBD2. Germline values: CDR1 DFQATT, CDR2 SNEGSKA (reference sequence). V gave up 4 bases and J gave up 1 base; unmatched junction bases: 10. This CDR3 contains 15 residues. Written as DNA, the CDR3 is TGCAGTGCTAATCCCCGACTAGCTTTTTCCTACGAGCAGTACTTC. Its protein is CSANPRLAFSYEQYF.